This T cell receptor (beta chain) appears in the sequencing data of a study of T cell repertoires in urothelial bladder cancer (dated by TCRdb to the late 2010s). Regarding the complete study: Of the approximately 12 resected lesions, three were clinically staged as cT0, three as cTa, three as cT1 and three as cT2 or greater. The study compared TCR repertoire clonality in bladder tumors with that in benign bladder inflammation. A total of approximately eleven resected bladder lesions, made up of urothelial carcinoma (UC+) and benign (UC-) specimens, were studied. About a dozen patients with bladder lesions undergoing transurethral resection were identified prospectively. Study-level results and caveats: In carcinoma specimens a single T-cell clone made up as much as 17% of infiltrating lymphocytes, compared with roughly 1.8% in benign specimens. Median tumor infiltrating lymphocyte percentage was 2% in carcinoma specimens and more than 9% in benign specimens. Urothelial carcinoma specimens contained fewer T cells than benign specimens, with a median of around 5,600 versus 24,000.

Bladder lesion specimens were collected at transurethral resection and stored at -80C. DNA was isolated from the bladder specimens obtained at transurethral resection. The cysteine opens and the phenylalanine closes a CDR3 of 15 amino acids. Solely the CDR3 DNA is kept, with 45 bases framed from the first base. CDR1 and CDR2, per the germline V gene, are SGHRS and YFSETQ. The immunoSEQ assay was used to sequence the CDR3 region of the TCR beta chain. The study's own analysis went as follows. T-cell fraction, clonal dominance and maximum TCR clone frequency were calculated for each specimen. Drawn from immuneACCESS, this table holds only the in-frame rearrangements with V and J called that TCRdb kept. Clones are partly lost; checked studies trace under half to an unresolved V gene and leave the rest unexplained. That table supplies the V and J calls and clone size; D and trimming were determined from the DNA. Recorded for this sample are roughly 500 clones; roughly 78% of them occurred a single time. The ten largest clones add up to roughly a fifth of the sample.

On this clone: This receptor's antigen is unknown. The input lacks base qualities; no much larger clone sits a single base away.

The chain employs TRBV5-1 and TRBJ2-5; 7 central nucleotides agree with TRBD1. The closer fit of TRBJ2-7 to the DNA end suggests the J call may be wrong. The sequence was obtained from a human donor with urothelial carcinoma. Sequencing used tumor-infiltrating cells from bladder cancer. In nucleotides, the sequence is TGCGCCAGCAGCTTGGGGGACAGCCAGCAATACGAGCAGTACTTC. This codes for CASSLGDSQQYEQYF.